The T cell receptor beta chain described here comes from a study of response to subunit inactivated influenza vaccine. Study observations and caveats: Authors suggested that a seasonal influenza vaccination recruits few new T cells each time.

The sample holds a few counts of this clonotype. Its antigen is not identified. MiXCR, run by TCRdb on the RT-PCR reads, gives a single entry per CDR3 protein. The top ten hold about 1.9% of the sample, which has about 480,000 distinct CDR3 sequences, about 25% seen once. The CDR3 consists of 16 residues. The junction had 15 bases not matched to a gene; V was cut back by 4 bases and J by 6 bases. CDR1 LGHDT and CDR2 YNNKEL come from the germline V gene (reference sequence). The specimen was CD4+ T cells sorted from PBMCs, collected roughly 5 days after vaccination. The chain combines TRBV3-1 with TRBJ2-7; 7 nucleotides line up with TRBD1. The sequence was obtained from a man between 45 and 60 years old who received an inactivated influenza vaccine. Here the CDR3 DNA reads TGTGCCAGCAGCCGAGGCCTCCGGGACAGAAGCTTCGAGCAGTACTTC. It yields the protein CASSRGLRDRSFEQYF.